The source of this T cell receptor (beta chain) is a study of blood T cell repertoires in COVID-19. Libraries were prepared by immunoSEQ multiplex PCR; TCRdb keeps only in-frame clonotypes and omits some of them. The sample has about 280,000 clones; about 86% are singletons. V was cut by 6 bases and J by 1 base, with 18 bases left in between. Germline V gene sequence: CDR1 MNHEY, CDR2 SMNVEV (reference sequence). This CDR3 has 16 amino acids. Sequenced sample: peripheral blood. The rearrangement links TRBV27 to TRBJ1-1, with D perhaps TRBD1 (5 bases). The sequence was obtained from a woman between 25 and 40 years old who had recovered from COVID-19. The CDR3 spells CASRENYRRKNTEAFF. The CDR3 DNA is TGTGCCAGCAGAGAAAACTACAGGAGAAAGAACACTGAAGCTTTCTTT.